This T cell receptor beta chain derives from a study of graft-versus-host responses after intestinal transplantation. Study-wide context: Following induction with anti-thymocyte globulin, all recipients were given tacrolimus and steroids for 2 to 4 years. Study-wide findings and caveats: Some GvH clones were seen earlier in gut or blood, suggesting intestinal origin.

Assay: immunoSEQ multiplex PCR; the TCRdb copy retains only in-frame clones and omits some. The data contain 85,000 to 100,000 clones, about 90% of them singletons. Remarks on this clone: Its antigen is as yet unknown.

V lost 4 bases and J lost 4, with 22 bases in between. Per the germline V gene, CDR1 is GTSNPN and CDR2 is SVGIG (reference sequence). CDR3 length equals 16 residues. Sequences were derived from unstimulated CD8+ T cells sorted from spleen or lymph node cells, sampled before transplant. J is TRBJ1-2 and V is TRBV30; D remains ambiguous. The sequence derives from a human donor who was the organ donor for an intestinal transplant. Here the CDR3 DNA reads TGTGCCTGGATATGGATTCGAGGGAGCGGAGGCTATGGCTACACCTTC. Encoded protein: CAWIWIRGSGGYGYTF. The variable domain in full, with the rest retrieved from reference TRBV30 and TRBJ1-2, is SQTIHQWPATLVQPVGSPLSLECTVEGTSNPNLYWYRQAAGRGLQLLFYSVGIGQISSEVPQNLSASRPQDRQFILSSKKLLLSDSGFYLCAWIWIRGSGGYGYTFGSGTRLTVV.